Listed below are T cell receptor beta chains from one sample, sequenced in a study of T cells in Graves' hyperthyroidism and ophthalmopathy. TCRdb reanalysed the multiplex PCR reads using MiXCR and keeps one entry per CDR3 protein. Found here are around 720,000 distinct CDR3 sequences, approximately 40% of them singletons; the top ten hold roughly 30%. Sequences were obtained from blood. Receptor source: a woman between 40 and 50 years old with Graves' hyperthyroidism. Both conserved end residues are part of each CDR3. The D gene is left open where the match is weak. Clone size, where shown, is once, few, many, or a class for clones that have expanded.

CDR3nt: TGTGCCAATTGGACAGGCATCCTGGAGGGAGAGACCCAGTACTTC
CDR3aa: CANWTGILEGETQYF
j_gene: TRBJ2-5
abundance: many
d_gene: .
v_gene: TRBV7-2

CDR3nt: TGTGCCAGTAGTCACCGGGACAGGGAGGCTGAAGCTTTCTTT
CDR3aa: CASSHRDREAEAFF
j_gene: TRBJ1-1
abundance: .
d_gene: TRBD1
v_gene: TRBV7-2

CDR3nt: TGTGCCAGCAGTTTATATCGAGTGGGAACCTCCAACGTCCTGACTTTC
CDR3aa: CASSLYRVGTSNVLTF
j_gene: TRBJ2-6
abundance: few
d_gene: .
v_gene: TRBV6-2/TRBV6-3

CDR3nt: TGCAGTGCTAGACTCCCAGCCGAACCCGGGGGCTACACCTTC
CDR3aa: CSARLPAEPGGYTF
j_gene: TRBJ1-2
abundance: few
d_gene: .
v_gene: TRBV20-1

CDR3nt: TGTGCCAGCAGCTTACTGCGGGTGCGGGACTCCCCGCGCGATACCGGGGAGCTGTTTTTT
CDR3aa: CASSLLRVRDSPRDTGELFF
j_gene: TRBJ2-2
abundance: .
d_gene: .
v_gene: TRBV7-9

CDR3nt: TGCAGTGCTCCTAAAGACGGGACAGGGAATGAAAAACTGTTTTTT
CDR3aa: CSAPKDGTGNEKLFF
j_gene: TRBJ1-4
abundance: .
d_gene: TRBD1
v_gene: TRBV20-1

CDR3nt: TGTGCCAGCAGGGTCTACGAGCAGTACTTC
CDR3aa: CASRVYEQYF
j_gene: TRBJ2-7
abundance: many
d_gene: .
v_gene: TRBV2

CDR3nt: TGCAGCGTTGAACAGGGAGCCGGGGAGACCCAGTACTTC
CDR3aa: CSVEQGAGETQYF
j_gene: TRBJ2-5
abundance: many
d_gene: .
v_gene: TRBV29-1

CDR3nt: TGTGCCAGCAGAACGGACAGGGACACTGAAGCTTTCTTT
CDR3aa: CASRTDRDTEAFF
j_gene: TRBJ1-1
abundance: .
d_gene: TRBD1
v_gene: TRBV6-6

CDR3nt: TGTGCCAGCAGTCAGACTAAGCCCTACCTTTCTGGGGCCAACGTCCTGACTTTC
CDR3aa: CASSQTKPYLSGANVLTF
j_gene: TRBJ2-6
abundance: few
d_gene: .
v_gene: TRBV9

CDR3nt: TGCAGCGTTGAACACCAAAGTGGGGGGTATGGCTACACCTTC
CDR3aa: CSVEHQSGGYGYTF
j_gene: TRBJ1-2
abundance: many
d_gene: .
v_gene: TRBV29-1

CDR3nt: TGTGCCACCAGCAGAGTCGGCAGGGGGAATTCACCCCTCCACTTT
CDR3aa: CATSRVGRGNSPLHF
j_gene: TRBJ1-6
abundance: many
d_gene: TRBD1
v_gene: TRBV15

CDR3nt: TGTGCCAGCGGAGAGGTGAGCTACGAGCAGTACTTC
CDR3aa: CASGEVSYEQYF
j_gene: TRBJ2-7
abundance: once
d_gene: .
v_gene: TRBV24-1

CDR3nt: TGCAGCGTTGAGATGGGACAGGCTTCCATCTATGGCTACACCTTC
CDR3aa: CSVEMGQASIYGYTF
j_gene: TRBJ1-2
abundance: once
d_gene: TRBD1
v_gene: TRBV29-1

CDR3nt: TGCGCCAGCAGCCGAGGGACTAGCGTTACCTACGAGCAGTACTTC
CDR3aa: CASSRGTSVTYEQYF
j_gene: TRBJ2-7
abundance: many
d_gene: TRBD2
v_gene: TRBV4-3

CDR3nt: TGTGCCAGCAGTCACATAACCTTTGGACAGGTCTCTGGAAACACCATATATTTT
CDR3aa: CASSHITFGQVSGNTIYF
j_gene: TRBJ1-3
abundance: .
d_gene: TRBD1
v_gene: TRBV10-3

CDR3nt: TGTGCCAGCAGCTTGCAATACGAGCAGTACTTC
CDR3aa: CASSLQYEQYF
j_gene: TRBJ2-7
abundance: many
d_gene: .
v_gene: TRBV5-6

CDR3nt: TGTGCCAGCAGCCGGGACAGGGGTGACCACGAGCAGTACTTC
CDR3aa: CASSRDRGDHEQYF
j_gene: TRBJ2-7
abundance: many
d_gene: TRBD1
v_gene: TRBV6-5

CDR3nt: TGCAGCGTTGACGACGGGGTAGATGAGTTC
CDR3aa: CSVDDGVDEF
j_gene: TRBJ1-2
abundance: .
d_gene: .
v_gene: TRBV29-1

CDR3nt: TGTGCCATCAGTTCCGTAGACAGGGCTGAAGCTTTCTTT
CDR3aa: CAISSVDRAEAFF
j_gene: TRBJ1-1
abundance: few
d_gene: TRBD1
v_gene: TRBV10-3

CDR3nt: TGTGCCAGCAGTTTGTCCGGGCTACAGGAGGGCAATCAGCCCCAGCATTTT
CDR3aa: CASSLSGLQEGNQPQHF
j_gene: TRBJ1-5
abundance: .
d_gene: .
v_gene: TRBV7-2

CDR3nt: TGTGCCAGCAAACCGGGTATCCGACCTAGCAATCAGCCCCAGCATTTT
CDR3aa: CASKPGIRPSNQPQHF
j_gene: TRBJ1-5
abundance: .
d_gene: .
v_gene: TRBV6-2/TRBV6-3

CDR3nt: TGTGCCAGCAGCCTTAATGGGGATTCACCCCTCCACTTT
CDR3aa: CASSLNGDSPLHF
j_gene: TRBJ1-6
abundance: many
d_gene: .
v_gene: TRBV12-3/TRBV12-4

CDR3nt: TGTGCCAGCAGCTACAACGGGCGCGTCGGGGAGCTGTTTTTT
CDR3aa: CASSYNGRVGELFF
j_gene: TRBJ2-2
abundance: many
d_gene: .
v_gene: TRBV5-8

CDR3nt: TGTGCCAGTAGTAATAACAGGTACTCCTACGAGCAGTACTTC
CDR3aa: CASSNNRYSYEQYF
j_gene: TRBJ2-7
abundance: .
d_gene: .
v_gene: TRBV19

CDR3nt: TGTGCCAGCAGTGAGACAGGGGCGCGGGAGACCCAGTACTTC
CDR3aa: CASSETGARETQYF
j_gene: TRBJ2-5
abundance: many
d_gene: TRBD1
v_gene: TRBV10-3

CDR3nt: TGTGCCAGGCCGATCAGCTCGCTAGCGGGAGATGGAGTTGTGGCCTACGAGCAGTACTTC
CDR3aa: CARPISSLAGDGVVAYEQYF
j_gene: TRBJ2-7
abundance: few
d_gene: TRBD2
v_gene: TRBV7-2

CDR3nt: TGCAGTGCTCCAAGACAGGGGGCGCGGGAGACCCAGTACTTC
CDR3aa: CSAPRQGARETQYF
j_gene: TRBJ2-5
abundance: many
d_gene: TRBD1
v_gene: TRBV20-1

CDR3nt: TGTGCCAGCAGCTCCCCGTGGAGCGGGGGGGCAGGGGAGACCCAGTACTTC
CDR3aa: CASSSPWSGGAGETQYF
j_gene: TRBJ2-5
abundance: many
d_gene: TRBD2
v_gene: TRBV7-2